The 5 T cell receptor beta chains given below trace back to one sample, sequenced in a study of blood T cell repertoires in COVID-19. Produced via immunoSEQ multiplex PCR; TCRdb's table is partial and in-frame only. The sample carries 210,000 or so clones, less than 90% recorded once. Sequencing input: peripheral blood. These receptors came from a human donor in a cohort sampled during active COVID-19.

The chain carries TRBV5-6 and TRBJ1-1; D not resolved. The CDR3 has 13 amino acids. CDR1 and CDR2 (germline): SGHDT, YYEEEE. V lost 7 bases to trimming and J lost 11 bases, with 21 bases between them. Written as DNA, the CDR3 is TGTGCCAGCGAGAGGCGGTACGTAACCGGGGCTTTCTTT. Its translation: CASERRYVTGAFF.

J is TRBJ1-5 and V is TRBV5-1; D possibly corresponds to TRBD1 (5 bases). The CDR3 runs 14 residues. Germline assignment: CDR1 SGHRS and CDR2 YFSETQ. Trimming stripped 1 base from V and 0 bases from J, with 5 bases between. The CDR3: CASSLTGSNQPQHF. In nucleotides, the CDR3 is TGCGCCAGCAGCTTGACAGGTAGCAATCAGCCCCAGCATTTT.

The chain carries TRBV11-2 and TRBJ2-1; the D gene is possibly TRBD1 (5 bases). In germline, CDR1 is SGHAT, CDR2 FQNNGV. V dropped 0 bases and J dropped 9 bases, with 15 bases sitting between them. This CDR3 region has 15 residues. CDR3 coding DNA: TGTGCCAGCAGCTTAGATCAATGGTGGGGCTTTGAGCAGTTCTTC. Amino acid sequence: CASSLDQWWGFEQFF. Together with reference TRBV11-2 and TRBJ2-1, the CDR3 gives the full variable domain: EAGVAQSPRYKIIEKRQSVAFWCNPISGHATLYWYQQILGQGPKLLIQFQNNGVVDDSQLPKDRFSAERLKGVDSTLKIQPAKLEDSAVYLCASSLDQWWGFEQFFGPGTRLTVL.

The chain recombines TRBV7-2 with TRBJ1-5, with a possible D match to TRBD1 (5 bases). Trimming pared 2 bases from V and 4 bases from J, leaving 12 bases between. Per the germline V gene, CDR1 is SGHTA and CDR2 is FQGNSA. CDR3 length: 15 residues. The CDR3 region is CASSLLRGGNQPQHF. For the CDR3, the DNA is TGTGCCAGCAGCTTACTCCGGGGGGGTAATCAGCCCCAGCATTTT.

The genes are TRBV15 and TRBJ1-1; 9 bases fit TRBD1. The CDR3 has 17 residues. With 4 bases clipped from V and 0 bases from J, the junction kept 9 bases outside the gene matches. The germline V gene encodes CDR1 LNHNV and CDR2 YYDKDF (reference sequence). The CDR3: CATSTSGQGLMNTEAFF. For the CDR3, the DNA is TGTGCCACCAGCACCTCGGGACAGGGACTTATGAACACTGAAGCTTTCTTT.